The 14 T cell receptor beta chains listed next were all sequenced from one sample in a study of T cell changes during pregnancy in multiple sclerosis. The assay was immunoSEQ multiplex PCR, and TCRdb's table has in-frame clones only and misses some. The repertoire holds about 50,000 clones, with approximately 92% as singletons. Sequencing was performed on CD4+ T cells from peripheral blood mononuclear cells, taken in the third trimester of pregnancy. These receptors were obtained from a female donor with multiple sclerosis, enrolled in a pregnancy study.

V usage is TRBV15 and J usage is TRBJ2-7; unclear D gene. This CDR3 is built from 14 residues. The ends were cut back, 1 base at V and 0 bases at J, with 7 bases in the middle. Germline loops: CDR1 LNHNV, CDR2 YYDKDF (reference sequence). The CDR3 nucleotides are TGTGCCACCAGCAGAGGACCTAGCTCCTACGAGCAGTACTTC. Encoded protein: CATSRGPSSYEQYF.

V and J are TRBV18 and TRBJ2-5, with TRBD2 matching 7 bases. The trim removed 0 bases at V and 2 bases at J, leaving 6 bases unmatched. The germline V gene has CDR1 KGHSH and CDR2 LQKENI. The CDR3 runs 16 residues. Written as DNA, the CDR3 is TGTGCCAGCTCACCACCGGGAGGGGCTTCGCAAGAGACCCAGTACTTC. Its translation is CASSPPGGASQETQYF.

In DNA, the CDR3 is TGTGCCAGCACACGCCGAACAGGAAGCGAGACCCAGTACTTC. It translates to CASTRRTGSETQYF. The rearrangement uses TRBV5-8 and TRBJ2-5; D is perhaps TRBD1 (5 bases). The CDR3 has 14 residues. The ends were cut back, 6 bases at V and 5 bases at J, with 17 bases in the middle. Germline CDR1 and CDR2: SGHTS and YDEGEE. Complete variable domain (other parts from reference TRBV5-8 and TRBJ2-5): EAGVTQSPTHLIKTRGQQATLRCSPISGHTSVYWYQQALGLGLQFLLWYDEGEERNRGNFPPRFSGRQFPNYSSELNVNALELEDSALYLCASTRRTGSETQYFGPGTRLLVL.

V and J are TRBV21-1 and TRBJ2-2; the DNA was not compared with TRBD1, the D call given in the table. TRBV21-1 is recorded as a pseudogene. There are 16 residues in the CDR3. The CDR3 is CASSPGTGSGTGELFF. The CDR3 region has the DNA TGTGCCAGCAGCCCCGGGACAGGGTCGGGCACCGGGGAGCTGTTTTTT.

The chain recombines TRBV4-1 with TRBJ1-1, with TRBD1 matching over 9 bases. The ends lost 4 bases at V and 1 base at J; junction bases unmatched: 7. This CDR3 is built from 16 residues. The germline V gene has CDR1 MGHRA and CDR2 YSYEKL. As DNA, the CDR3 is TGCGCCAGCAGCCCTATACAGGGGGCGGGGAACACTGAAGCTTTCTTT. This gives the protein CASSPIQGAGNTEAFF.

The chain couples TRBV5-1 to TRBJ1-2, with 10 bases identical to TRBD1. The CDR3 length is 14 residues. V lost 4 bases, J lost 2 bases, and 2 bases stayed unmatched. The germline CDR1 and CDR2 sequences are SGHRS and YFSETQ. The DNA for the CDR3 is TGCGCCAGCAGCGAGGGACAGGGGAACTATGGCTACACCTTC. Protein sequence: CASSEGQGNYGYTF.

J is TRBJ1-5 and V is TRBV19; 8 nucleotides match TRBD1. This CDR3 region has 15 residues. Germline loops: CDR1 LNHDA, CDR2 SQIVND (reference sequence). Trimming removed 8 bases from V and 2 bases from J; junction bases left unmatched: 8. The CDR3 protein is CASSRDRQRNQPQHF. CDR3 in DNA: TGTGCCAGTTCCCGGGACAGGCAGCGCAATCAGCCCCAGCATTTT.

V usage is TRBV7-7 and J usage is TRBJ2-5, with 7 positions matching TRBD1. This CDR3 has 15 amino acids. Trimming took 4 bases from V and 2 from J; bases not matched to a gene: 7. The germline V gene encodes CDR1 SSHAT and CDR2 FNYEAQ (reference sequence). This CDR3 reads CASSSGPGGQETQYF. For the CDR3, the DNA is TGTGCCAGCAGCTCGGGCCCAGGGGGTCAAGAGACCCAGTACTTC.

The chain links TRBV2 to TRBJ1-4, with a possible D match to TRBD1 (6 bases). This CDR3 has 14 amino acids. V dropped 2 bases and J dropped 7 bases, with 11 bases sitting between them. Germline V lookup: CDR1 SNHLY, CDR2 FYNNEI. CDR3 in amino acids: CASSELRGIEKLFF. CDR3 sequence (DNA): TGTGCCAGCAGTGAACTTAGGGGGATTGAAAAACTGTTTTTT.

V usage is TRBV4-3 and J usage is TRBJ2-3; 9 bases match TRBD1. CDR1 and CDR2 (germline): LGHNA, YSLEER. Trimming at V came to 6 bases and at J to 6 bases, leaving 7 bases not matched to a gene. The CDR3 sequence is 14 residues long. The CDR3 bases are TGCGCCAGCAGGAAACAGGGGGCGGTGGATACGCAGTATTTT. Its protein product is CASRKQGAVDTQYF.

The V gene is TRBV9, the J gene TRBJ1-6; 7 bases are shared with TRBD1. The CDR3 totals 15 residues. Germline V CDR1 and CDR2: SGDLS, YYNGEE. V lost 0 bases and J lost 7; bases outside the gene matches: 4. Written as DNA, the CDR3 is TGTGCCAGCAGCGTAGGGATACAGGGGAATTCACCCCTCCACTTT. Translation gives CASSVGIQGNSPLHF.

This chain uses TRBV6-4 with TRBJ1-1; 8 nucleotides line up with TRBD1. Per germline, CDR1 MRHNA and CDR2 SNTAGT. V gave up 6 bases and J gave up 1 base; unmatched junction bases: 1. The CDR3 runs 13 residues. CDR3 nucleotide sequence: TGTGCCAGCAGGGGGACAGGGAACACTGAAGCTTTCTTT. Translating gives CASRGTGNTEAFF.

The chain recombines TRBV23-1 with TRBJ1-2; 7 bases are shared with TRBD1. TRBV23-1 is an open reading frame whose function is uncertain. The CDR3 consists of 15 residues. The V segment lost 4 bases and the J segment 4 bases; nucleotides outside the gene matches: 9. The CDR3, as DNA: TGCGCCAGCAGTCGACCCACCCGGGACAGCTATGGCTACACCTTC. As protein: CASSRPTRDSYGYTF.

The CDR3 nucleotides are TGCAGCGTTGAGGCTTTAGGGGTCCAGTACTTC. Amino acid sequence: CSVEALGVQYF. The chain joins TRBV29-1 to TRBJ2-7, with D possibly being TRBD1 (5 bases). This CDR3 is 11 amino acids long. The V end was cut by 3 bases, the J end by 10 bases, with 13 bases between. CDR1 and CDR2 (germline): SQVTM, ANQGSEA.